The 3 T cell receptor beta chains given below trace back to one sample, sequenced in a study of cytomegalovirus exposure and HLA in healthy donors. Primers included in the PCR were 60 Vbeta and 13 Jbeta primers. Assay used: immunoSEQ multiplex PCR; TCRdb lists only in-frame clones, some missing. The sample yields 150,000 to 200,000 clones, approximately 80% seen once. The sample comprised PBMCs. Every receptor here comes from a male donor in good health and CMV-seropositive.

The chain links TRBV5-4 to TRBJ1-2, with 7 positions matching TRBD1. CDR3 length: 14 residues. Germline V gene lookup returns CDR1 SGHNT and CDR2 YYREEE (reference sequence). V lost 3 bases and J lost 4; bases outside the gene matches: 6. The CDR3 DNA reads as TGTGCCAGCAGCTCCCAGGGGGAGGTCTATGGCTACACCTTC. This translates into CASSSQGEVYGYTF.

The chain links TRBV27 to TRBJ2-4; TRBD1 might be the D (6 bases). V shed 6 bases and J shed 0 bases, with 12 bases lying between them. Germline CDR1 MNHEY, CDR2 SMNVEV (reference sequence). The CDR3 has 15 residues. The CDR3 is CASSTGFIAKNIQYF. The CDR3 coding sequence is TGTGCCAGCAGCACAGGGTTCATAGCCAAAAACATTCAGTACTTC.

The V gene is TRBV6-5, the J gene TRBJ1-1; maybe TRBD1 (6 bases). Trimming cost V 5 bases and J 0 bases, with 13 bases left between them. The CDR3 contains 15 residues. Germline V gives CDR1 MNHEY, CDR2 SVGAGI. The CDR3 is CASSPSGAMNTEAFF. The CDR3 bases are TGTGCCAGCAGTCCTTCAGGGGCCATGAACACTGAAGCTTTCTTT.